These 8 T cell receptor beta chains came from one sample sequenced in a study of shared clonotypes between healthy human individuals. In the naive CD8 group, cells lacked CD45RO and were positively selected for CCR7, so terminally differentiated effector memory CD45RA+ cells were left out. Using immunoSEQ multiplex PCR, the repertoire was profiled, and TCRdb retains in-frame clones only, with some absent. In the table there are millions of clones, about 94% of which are singletons. Sequencing used naive CD8+ T cells sorted from blood. These receptors all come from a man younger than 35 in good health.

The V call is TRBV27, the J call TRBJ1-5; D perhaps matches TRBD1 (5 bases). Trimming cost V 5 bases and J 7 bases, with 18 bases left between them. This CDR3 comprises 15 residues. Germline CDR1 reads MNHEY; CDR2 reads SMNVEV (reference sequence). The chain's CDR3 is CASSPTVQGGQPQHF. The CDR3 DNA sequence: TGTGCCAGCAGTCCAACCGTGCAGGGCGGGCAGCCCCAGCATTTT.

The chain uses TRBV28 and TRBJ2-3; a possible D gene is TRBD2 (6 bases). In germline, CDR1 is MDHEN, CDR2 SYDVKM. The CDR3 runs to 15 residues. Trimming stripped 5 bases from V and 4 bases from J, with 16 bases between. In DNA, the CDR3 is TGTGCCAGCAGTCTTTCCGGGACTGGGTCAGATACGCAGTATTTT. Translated: CASSLSGTGSDTQYF.

The chain links TRBV2 to TRBJ1-5; possible D gene TRBD1, 6 bases. This CDR3 is 14 amino acids long. The germline V gene encodes CDR1 SNHLY and CDR2 FYNNEI. V dropped 4 bases and J dropped 4 bases, with 11 bases sitting between them. CDR3 bases: TGTGCCAGCAGTGGTAAGGACAGAAATCAGCCCCAGCATTTT. Encoded protein: CASSGKDRNQPQHF.

The rearrangement links TRBV7-9 to TRBJ1-6; D may be TRBD1 (5 bases). The V gene lost 5 bases and the J gene lost 6 bases, with 8 bases spanning the gap. Germline V gene data show CDR1 as SEHNR and CDR2 as FQNEAQ (reference sequence). The CDR3 runs to 13 residues. The CDR3 coding sequence is TGTGCCAGCAGCCAAGACAGTAATTCACCCCTCCACTTT. This sequence encodes CASSQDSNSPLHF.

The V call is TRBV7-9, the J call TRBJ2-3, with 11 bases lining up with TRBD2. CDR1 is SEHNR, CDR2 FQNEAQ, per germline (reference sequence). The V segment lost 4 bases and the J segment 6 bases; nucleotides outside the gene matches: 6. This CDR3 is built from 15 residues. The CDR3 DNA reads TGTGCCAGCAGCTCGTTAGCGGGAGGGCCGGATACGCAGTATTTT. Translation gives CASSSLAGGPDTQYF.

This clone was detected only once. The V and J genes are TRBV5-1 and TRBJ2-7; D is unresolved. The CDR3 is 14 residues long. Germline V lookup: CDR1 SGHRS, CDR2 YFSETQ. The germline V and J ends were trimmed by 0 bases and 4 bases, with 11 bases remaining between them. The CDR3 DNA is TGCGCCAGCAGCTTGGCCGGTAAGGGTTACGAGCAGTACTTC. It translates to CASSLAGKGYEQYF.

The V and J genes are TRBV4-1 and TRBJ2-7, with D tentatively TRBD2 (6 bases). CDR1 and CDR2 (germline): MGHRA, YSYEKL. This CDR3 is 16 amino acids long. V lost 4 bases and J lost 4, with 20 bases in between. The DNA for the CDR3 is TGCGCCAGCAGCCCCGAGGGCGGACCGGGGGAGTACGAGCAGTACTTC. Protein sequence: CASSPEGGPGEYEQYF.

The J gene is TRBJ2-2, the V gene TRBV5-5, with D uncertain. This CDR3 has 14 residues. In germline, CDR1 is SGHKS, CDR2 YYEKEE (reference sequence). V lost 3 bases to trimming and J lost 2 bases, with 8 bases between them. The CDR3 bases are TGTGCCAGCAGCTCCTCCTTAAACACCGGGGAGCTGTTTTTT. Translation: CASSSSLNTGELFF.